The present T cell receptor (beta chain) was sequenced within a study of monozygotic twins with inflammatory bowel disease. The study's findings and limits: Healthy co-twins showed greater TCRbeta diversity (inverse Simpson) than IBD patients. Heterogeneous immunosuppressive treatment regimens may have introduced variability into patient repertoires. Other individuals had fewer clonotypes in common with IBD patients than with healthy twins, especially with disease activity.

Nested PCRs (about 15 and 9 cycles, two total) were applied to TCRalpha and TCRbeta cDNA. Using the 5' RACE reads, TCRdb records one entry per CDR3 protein without DNA. The sample has approximately 400,000 distinct CDR3 sequences. Note on this clonotype: Its specificity is not known.

The CDR3 length is 14 residues. Germline-derived CDR1 and CDR2 are ENHRY and SYGVKD. The source material was blood. This clonotype originated in a human donor with ulcerative colitis or Crohn's disease, or a healthy co-twin of an affected twin (not recorded which). This sequence joins TRBV10-3 and TRBJ2-1; the TCRdb D gene call, TRBD1, has no DNA to confirm it. The CDR3 is CAISDRDRDNEQFF.